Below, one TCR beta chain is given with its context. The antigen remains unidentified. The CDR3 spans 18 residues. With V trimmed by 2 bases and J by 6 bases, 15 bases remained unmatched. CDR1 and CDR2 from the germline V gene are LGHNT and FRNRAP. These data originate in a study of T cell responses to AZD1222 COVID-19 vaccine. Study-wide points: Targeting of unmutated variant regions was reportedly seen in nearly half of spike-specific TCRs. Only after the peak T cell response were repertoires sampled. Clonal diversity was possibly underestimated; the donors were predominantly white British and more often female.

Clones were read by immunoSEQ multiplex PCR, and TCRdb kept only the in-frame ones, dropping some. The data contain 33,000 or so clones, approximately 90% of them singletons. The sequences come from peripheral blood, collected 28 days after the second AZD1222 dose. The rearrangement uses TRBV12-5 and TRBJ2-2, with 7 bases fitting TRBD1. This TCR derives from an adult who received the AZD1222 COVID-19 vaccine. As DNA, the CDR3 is TGTGCTAGTGGTTTGAGAGAGGGGACAGCCGGGGAACCCGGGGAGCTGTTTTTT. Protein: CASGLREGTAGEPGELFF.